This entry describes one TCR beta chain. The sample originates from a study of blood T cell repertoires in COVID-19. Profiling relied on immunoSEQ multiplex PCR, and the TCRdb table lists in-frame clones only, not all of them. Of under 250,000 clones in the sample, about 84% were seen once. Between the trimmed V and J ends, which lost 0 bases and 7 bases, there was a span of 11 bases. CDR3 length equals 14 residues. The germline gives CDR1 SGHNT, CDR2 YYREEE (reference sequence). The rearrangement uses TRBV5-4 and TRBJ1-5; the D gene is possibly TRBD1 (6 bases). This receptor was taken from a human donor in a cohort sampled during active COVID-19. The specimen was peripheral blood. Written as DNA, the CDR3 is TGTGCCAGCAGCTTGGACAGGGTCGGACAGCCCCAGCATTTT. The encoded protein is CASSLDRVGQPQHF.